This TCR beta chain was captured by sequencing in a study of Ad26.COV2.S vaccination and SARS-CoV-2 variants. The treatment was: 19 received Ad26.COV2.S at low or high dose, single or two shots; 5 received placebo; per-sample allocation not given. Material that was analyzed had been drawn on day 63 after the first vaccine or placebo injection. TCRdb's table, derived via immunoSEQ multiplex PCR, lists solely in-frame clones and lacks some. Here the sample spans about 350,000 clones, roughly 90% being singletons. This CDR3 region has 18 residues. The chain couples TRBV21-1 to TRBJ1-3. TRBV21-1 has pseudogene status. Source: peripheral blood, taken in a trial of Ad26.COV2.S vaccine versus placebo. The TCR comes from a person aged 18-60 years who received the Ad26.COV2.S COVID-19 vaccine or a placebo. The CDR3 spells CASSSVPRTPSSGNTIYF. CDR3 nucleotide sequence: TGTGCCAGCAGCAGCGTCCCTCGGACCCCGAGCTCTGGAAACACCATATATTTT.